These T cell receptor beta chains were read from a single sample in a study of T cells of healthy individuals. TCRdb redid the calling of the 5' RACE reads with MiXCR, one entry per CDR3 protein. The repertoire consists of about 41,000 distinct CDR3 sequences, with more than 4.5% occurring once and the leading ten covering more than 8%. The receptors here all came from a human donor in good health. Each CDR3 is given with its conserved first and last residue. A D gene is named only where the DNA matches it firmly. Rows give clone size only sometimes, using once, few, many, or a class for an expanded clone.

cdr3_aa: CASSLEGTGGREQYF
cdr3_nt: TGTGCCAGCAGCTTAGAGGGGACAGGGGGCCGGGAGCAGTACTTC
d_call: TRBD1
clone_size: many
v_call: TRBV7-9
cdr3_length: 15
j_call: TRBJ2-7

cdr3_aa: CASSQSPRGNEQFF
cdr3_nt: TGTGCCAGCTCCCAGAGCCCCAGGGGAAATGAGCAGTTCTTC
d_call: -
clone_size: many
v_call: TRBV18
cdr3_length: 14
j_call: TRBJ2-1

cdr3_aa: CASSPREGGRQPQHF
cdr3_nt: TGTGCCAGCAGTCCTCGTGAGGGGGGGAGGCAGCCCCAGCATTTT
d_call: -
clone_size: -
v_call: TRBV12-3/TRBV12-4
cdr3_length: 15
j_call: TRBJ1-5

cdr3_aa: CSAYQGGANYGYTF
cdr3_nt: TGCAGTGCTTACCAGGGGGGGGCTAACTATGGCTACACCTTC
d_call: TRBD1
clone_size: many
v_call: TRBV20-1
cdr3_length: 14
j_call: TRBJ1-2

cdr3_aa: CSVELQAAPIPPLDTQYF
cdr3_nt: TGCAGCGTGGAACTACAGGCCGCGCCAATTCCCCCTTTAGATACGCAGTATTTT
d_call: -
clone_size: many
v_call: TRBV29-1
cdr3_length: 18
j_call: TRBJ2-3

cdr3_aa: CASSLVGTEAFF
cdr3_nt: TGTGCCAGCAGCTTGGTAGGCACTGAAGCTTTCTTT
d_call: -
clone_size: few
v_call: TRBV5-4
cdr3_length: 12
j_call: TRBJ1-1

cdr3_aa: CASSRRIQTGTGSNEQYF
cdr3_nt: TGTGCCAGCAGCCGCCGTATTCAAACCGGGACAGGGAGCAACGAGCAGTACTTC
d_call: TRBD1
clone_size: -
v_call: TRBV14
cdr3_length: 18
j_call: TRBJ2-7

cdr3_aa: CAISENAGVPYNEQFF
cdr3_nt: TGTGCCATCAGTGAGAATGCGGGAGTCCCCTACAATGAGCAGTTCTTC
d_call: TRBD2
clone_size: many
v_call: TRBV10-3
cdr3_length: 16
j_call: TRBJ2-1

cdr3_aa: CASTPQGADGYTF
cdr3_nt: TGTGCCAGCACCCCACAGGGGGCCGATGGCTACACCTTC
d_call: TRBD1
clone_size: many
v_call: TRBV6-6
cdr3_length: 13
j_call: TRBJ1-2

cdr3_aa: CASRSSGRTLNEQFF
cdr3_nt: TGTGCCAGCAGGAGCAGCGGGAGGACCCTCAATGAGCAGTTCTTC
d_call: TRBD2
clone_size: -
v_call: TRBV3-1
cdr3_length: 15
j_call: TRBJ2-1

cdr3_aa: CASTHQGRGYTF
cdr3_nt: TGTGCCAGCACTCACCAGGGTCGTGGCTACACCTTC
d_call: -
clone_size: many
v_call: TRBV6-2/TRBV6-3
cdr3_length: 12
j_call: TRBJ1-2

cdr3_aa: CASSLDSPGQDISTDTQYF
cdr3_nt: TGTGCCAGCAGCTTAGACTCTCCCGGGCAGGATATCAGCACAGATACGCAGTATTTT
d_call: -
clone_size: few
v_call: TRBV7-6
cdr3_length: 19
j_call: TRBJ2-3

cdr3_aa: CASSAGTGKSYEQYF
cdr3_nt: TGTGCCAGCAGCGCGGGGACAGGCAAGTCCTACGAGCAGTACTTC
d_call: TRBD1
clone_size: many
v_call: TRBV7-6
cdr3_length: 15
j_call: TRBJ2-7

cdr3_aa: CASSPAIPRTGTNEKLFF
cdr3_nt: TGTGCCAGCAGCCCGGCCATCCCTCGAACGGGAACTAATGAAAAACTGTTTTTT
d_call: -
clone_size: many
v_call: TRBV7-9
cdr3_length: 18
j_call: TRBJ1-4

cdr3_aa: CASSLTGGITPGELFF
cdr3_nt: TGTGCCAGCAGCTTAACAGGGGGCATTACCCCCGGGGAGCTGTTTTTT
d_call: TRBD1
clone_size: many
v_call: TRBV11-2
cdr3_length: 16
j_call: TRBJ2-2

cdr3_aa: CASSYSRIRETQYF
cdr3_nt: TGTGCCAGCAGTTACTCGAGAATACGGGAGACCCAGTACTTC
d_call: -
clone_size: -
v_call: TRBV6-2/TRBV6-3
cdr3_length: 14
j_call: TRBJ2-5

cdr3_aa: CASRQDPGANVLTF
cdr3_nt: TGTGCCAGCAGACAGGACCCAGGGGCCAACGTCCTGACTTTC
d_call: -
clone_size: many
v_call: TRBV3-1
cdr3_length: 14
j_call: TRBJ2-6

cdr3_aa: CASGGGWRSNQPQHF
cdr3_nt: TGTGCCAGTGGTGGGGGTTGGAGGAGCAATCAGCCCCAGCATTTT
d_call: -
clone_size: many
v_call: TRBV2
cdr3_length: 15
j_call: TRBJ1-5

cdr3_aa: CASSFNSGGSPLHF
cdr3_nt: TGTGCCAGCAGTTTTAATTCGGGCGGTTCACCCCTCCACTTT
d_call: -
clone_size: many
v_call: TRBV27
cdr3_length: 14
j_call: TRBJ1-6